The 14 T cell receptor beta chains in this list originate from one sample, sequenced in a study of control samples from healthy donors and cancer patients. This table comes from immunoSEQ multiplex PCR, and its TCRdb copy is limited to in-frame clones, with some not included. The table shows roughly 80,000 clones, with 85% to 90% occurring only once. The sequenced material came from blood. The receptors come from a man aged 45-65 years in good health.

This rearrangement joins TRBV12-3 or TRBV12-4 to TRBJ2-3; D is ambiguous. Trimming pared 7 bases from V and 6 bases from J, leaving 11 bases between. This CDR3 has 12 residues. For the CDR3, the DNA is TGTGCCAGCAAGTCTTACGGCGATACGCAGTATTTT. Protein sequence: CASKSYGDTQYF.

This clone appeared a few times. The rearrangement uses TRBV2 and TRBJ2-1, with 11 bases that match TRBD2. Germline lookup yields CDR1 SNHLY and CDR2 FYNNEI. The CDR3 has 15 amino acids. V gave up 6 bases and J gave up 5 bases; unmatched junction bases: 6. The chain's CDR3 is CASSSLAGEDNEQFF. The DNA for the CDR3 is TGTGCCAGCAGCTCACTAGCGGGGGAGGACAATGAGCAGTTCTTC. Drawing the rest from reference TRBV2 and TRBJ2-1, the complete variable domain is EPEVTQTPSHQVTQMGQEVILRCVPISNHLYFYWYRQILGQKVEFLVSFYNNEISEKSEIFDDQFSVERPDGSNFTLKIRSTKLEDSAMYFCASSSLAGEDNEQFFGPGTRLTVL.

The chain carries TRBV18 and TRBJ2-3; 8 positions match TRBD1. Looked up from germline, CDR1 is KGHSH and CDR2 is LQKENI. CDR3 size: 14 residues. J was trimmed by 4 bases and V by 5 bases; bases with no gene match: 5. In nucleotides, the CDR3 is TGTGCCAGCTCATATGGACAGGGAGCAGATACGCAGTATTTT. The encoded protein is CASSYGQGADTQYF.

The V gene is TRBV3-1 (or the pseudogene TRBV3-2), the J gene TRBJ1-6, with a possible D match to TRBD1 (5 bases). V gave up 1 base and J gave up 0 bases, with 10 bases separating them. CDR1 and CDR2 from the germline V gene are LGHDT and YNNKEL (reference sequence). The CDR3 contains 17 residues. The CDR3 nucleotides read TGTGCCAGCAGCCAAGCCCGACAGAGCTCCTATAATTCACCCCTCCACTTT. Amino acids: CASSQARQSSYNSPLHF.

The chain combines TRBV5-1 with TRBJ2-5, with D possibly being TRBD2 (6 bases). The germline gives CDR1 SGHRS, CDR2 YFSETQ. The CDR3 extends over 16 amino acids. V lost 2 bases to trimming and J lost 4 bases, with 18 bases between them. The CDR3 sequence is CASSLTLGGKGETQYF. The CDR3 DNA is TGCGCCAGCAGCTTAACCCTTGGGGGGAAGGGAGAGACCCAGTACTTC. Looking up the rest from reference TRBV5-1 and TRBJ2-5 gives the full variable domain: KAGVTQTPRYLIKTRGQQVTLSCSPISGHRSVSWYQQTPGQGLQFLFEYFSETQRNKGNFPGRFSGRQFSNSRSEMNVSTLELGDSALYLCASSLTLGGKGETQYFGPGTRLLVL.

The V gene is TRBV18, the J gene TRBJ2-2; 10 positions agree with TRBD2. Germline CDR1 is KGHSH and CDR2 is LQKENI. The CDR3 contains 16 residues. The junction had 3 bases not matched to a gene; V was cut back by 4 bases and J by 1 base. The CDR3 nucleotides are TGTGCCAGCTCACTGCGACTAGCGGGGAACACCGGGGAGCTGTTTTTT. Residues: CASSLRLAGNTGELFF.

The genes are TRBV6-1 and TRBJ2-7, with D hard to call. Germline CDR1 MNHNS, CDR2 SASEGT. The CDR3 has 14 amino acids. Trimming took 2 bases from V and 1 from J, leaving 9 bases between them. The CDR3 here is CASSERWGSYEQYF. For the CDR3, the DNA is TGTGCCAGCAGTGAAAGGTGGGGATCCTACGAGCAGTACTTC.

This rearrangement joins TRBV5-5 to TRBJ1-3, with D unresolved. The CDR3 runs to 15 residues. From germline, CDR1 is SGHKS and CDR2 YYEKEE (reference sequence). V was trimmed by 1 base and J by 4 bases, leaving 12 bases between them. The CDR3 loop is CASSLYPSPGNTIYF. As DNA, the CDR3 is TGTGCCAGCAGCTTGTACCCCTCGCCAGGAAACACCATATATTTT.

The J gene is TRBJ1-1, the V gene TRBV19, with D maybe TRBD1 (6 bases). With 2 bases removed from V and 2 bases from J, the gap between germline ends came to 18 bases. Looked up from germline, CDR1 is LNHDA and CDR2 is SQIVND (reference sequence). This CDR3 region has 17 residues. The CDR3 DNA reads TGTGCCAGTAGTATACCCTCTGGGGGCTCGGCAAACACTGAAGCTTTCTTT. Protein: CASSIPSGGSANTEAFF.

As concerns this clone: The sample has other DNA sequences that encode this CDR3 too. The chain recombines TRBV6-5 with TRBJ2-7; tentatively, D is TRBD1 (5 bases). The CDR3 is 13 amino acids. The germline V and J ends were trimmed by 6 bases and 1 base, with 10 bases remaining between them. The germline gives CDR1 MNHEY, CDR2 SVGAGI. Here the CDR3 DNA reads TGTGCCAGCAGCGAGACAGATTCCTACGAGCAGTACTTC. Its protein product is CASSETDSYEQYF.

The chain is built from TRBV28 and TRBJ2-7, with TRBD1 matching 10 bases. The CDR3 is 14 amino acids. From germline, CDR1 is MDHEN and CDR2 SYDVKM. With 5 bases clipped from V and 2 bases from J, the junction kept 3 bases outside the gene matches. The CDR3 nucleotides read TGTGCCAGCAGTACGGGACAGGGGCCCTACGAGCAGTACTTC. Its protein is CASSTGQGPYEQYF.

The sample holds a few counts of this clone. The chain recombines TRBV7-9 with TRBJ1-1, with a weak D call TRBD1 (6 bases). Germline V gene lookup returns CDR1 SEHNR and CDR2 FQNEAQ (reference sequence). The CDR3 extends over 15 amino acids. V lost 5 bases, J lost 1 base, and 14 bases lay in between. In nucleotides, the CDR3 is TGTGCCAGCAGCCCTCCAGGGGCTCGGAACACTGAAGCTTTCTTT. This gives the protein CASSPPGARNTEAFF.

The chain uses TRBV18 and TRBJ1-3; D gene uncertain. This CDR3 is 13 amino acids long. Germline V gene lookup returns CDR1 KGHSH and CDR2 LQKENI. V lost 4 bases to trimming and J lost 0 bases, with 4 bases between them. The CDR3 spells CASSLSSGNTIYF. CDR3 sequence (DNA): TGTGCCAGCTCACTGAGCTCTGGAAACACCATATATTTT.

The rearrangement links TRBV18 to TRBJ1-1; TRBD1 agrees at 9 bases. CDR3 length equals 18 residues. Germline V CDR1 and CDR2: KGHSH, LQKENI. J was trimmed by 3 bases and V by 1 base; bases with no gene match: 12. The CDR3 here is CASSPRDRVFMRDTEAFF. The DNA for the CDR3 is TGTGCCAGCTCACCACGGGACAGGGTTTTTATGAGGGACACTGAAGCTTTCTTT.